This TCR beta chain was found in a study of blood T cell repertoires in COVID-19. For the study at large: The United States, Italy and Spain supplied acute and convalescent COVID-19 samples. The analysed material was cDNA or gDNA that came from T cells, B-cell-depleted T cells, or PBMCs.

In the authors' workflow: How many nucleated cells were present was estimated from reference gene primer amplification. Only in-frame clones appear in the TCRdb table, and some are missing; sequencing was by immunoSEQ multiplex PCR. The V and J calls and the clone size are those of that table, but D and trimming were determined from the DNA. The table lists approximately 200,000 clones, 75% to 90% of them singletons. Germline CDR1 reads KGHDR; CDR2 reads SFDVKD. The V end was cut by 6 bases, the J end by 2 bases, with 7 bases between. The CDR3 length is 14 residues. The sequenced sample was peripheral blood. This chain uses TRBV24-1 with TRBJ2-6; D perhaps matches TRBD1 (5 bases). The source is a man aged 30 to 45 with acute or convalescent COVID-19. CDR3 bases: TGTGCCACCAGTAGGGGAACTGGGGCCAACGTCCTGACTTTC. It specifies CATSRGTGANVLTF.